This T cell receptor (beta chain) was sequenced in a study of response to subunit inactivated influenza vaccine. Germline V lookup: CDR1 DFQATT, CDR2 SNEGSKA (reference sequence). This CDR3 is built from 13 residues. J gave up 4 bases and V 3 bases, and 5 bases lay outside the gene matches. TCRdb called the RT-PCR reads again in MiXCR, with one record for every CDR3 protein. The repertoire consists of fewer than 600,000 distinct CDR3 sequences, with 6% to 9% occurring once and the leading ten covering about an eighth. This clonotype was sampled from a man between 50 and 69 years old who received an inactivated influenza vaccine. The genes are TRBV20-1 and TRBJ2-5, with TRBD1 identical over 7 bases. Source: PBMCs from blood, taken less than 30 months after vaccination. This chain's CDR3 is CSARVTGAETQYF. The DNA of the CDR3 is TGCAGTGCTAGGGTAACAGGGGCAGAGACCCAGTACTTC.